These 19 T cell receptor beta chains were all obtained from the same sample, sequenced in a study of shared clonotypes between healthy human individuals. Method: immunoSEQ multiplex PCR; TCRdb's copy keeps in-frame clones and lacks some. This sample has over 2 million clones, with around 92% found just once. The sequencing input was naive CD4+ T cells from PBMCs. Subset: CD45RA+ positively selected. The receptors come from a man aged 18 to 29 in good health. Some clones in this sample may be carry-over from other donors' samples.

The V call is TRBV4-3, the J call TRBJ2-1, with 9 bases aligning to TRBD2. The CDR3 is made up of 16 amino acids. Germline-derived CDR1 and CDR2 are LGHNA and YSLEER. The ends lost 5 bases at V and 4 bases at J; junction bases unmatched: 9. The CDR3, as DNA: TGCGCCAGCAGCACCCGGACTAGCGCCATATACAATGAGCAGTTCTTC. Translated, it gives CASSTRTSAIYNEQFF.

Note on this clone: The same CDR3 is also encoded by other DNA sequences in this sample. V usage is TRBV9 and J usage is TRBJ1-2, with no clear D. CDR1 and CDR2 (germline): SGDLS, YYNGEE. This CDR3 is 13 amino acids long. V gave up 0 bases and J gave up 7 bases, with 10 bases separating them. CDR3 DNA sequence: TGTGCCAGCAGCGTAGGGTGGGGTGGTGGCTACACCTTC. This encodes CASSVGWGGGYTF.

The chain links TRBV27 to TRBJ2-7; the D gene could be TRBD1 or TRBD2 (5 bases each). CDR1 and CDR2 from the germline V gene are MNHEY and SMNVEV (reference sequence). The CDR3 loop spans 11 amino acids. DNA for the CDR3: TGTCGGGACGGCAGCTCCTACGAGCAGTACTTC. It yields the protein CRDGSSYEQYF.

Concerning this clone: The same CDR3 can be traced to other DNA sequences in this sample. The chain uses TRBV6-6 and TRBJ2-7; unclear D gene. The V end lost 0 bases, the J end lost 1 base, and 7 bases lay between the germline ends. The germline gives CDR1 MNHNY, CDR2 SVGAGI (reference sequence). The CDR3 consists of 14 residues. The CDR3 here is CASSYSDTSYEQYF. The CDR3 nucleotides are TGTGCCAGCAGTTACTCCGACACGTCCTACGAGCAGTACTTC.

This clone was picked up one time. J is TRBJ2-1 and V is TRBV11-2; 10 nucleotides line up with TRBD2. Looked up from germline, CDR1 is SGHAT and CDR2 is FQNNGV. The CDR3 length is 16 residues. Trimming took 4 bases from V and 4 from J; bases not matched to a gene: 7. The CDR3, as DNA: TGTGCCAGCAGCTGGGCTAGCGGGAGTTCATACAATGAGCAGTTCTTC. Its protein is CASSWASGSSYNEQFF.

The chain joins TRBV4-1 to TRBJ1-1; D gene ambiguous. The CDR3 covers 15 residues. The V gene lost 1 base and the J gene lost 4 bases, with 13 bases spanning the gap. Germline V CDR1 and CDR2: MGHRA, YSYEKL. The CDR3 DNA is TGCGCCAGCAGCCAAGTCCAAAGGGTTGGCACTGAAGCTTTCTTT. Translating it yields CASSQVQRVGTEAFF.

This clone was counted a single time. V usage is TRBV6-1 and J usage is TRBJ2-7; TRBD1 might be the D (5 bases). The CDR3 totals 15 residues. Per germline, CDR1 MNHNS and CDR2 SASEGT. V lost 10 bases, J lost 1 base, and 20 bases lay in between. In DNA, the CDR3 is TGTGCCACCTTCTCGCCAGGGTATGGATCCTACGAGCAGTACTTC. Its protein is CATFSPGYGSYEQYF.

The chain recombines TRBV28 with TRBJ2-7; TRBD1 or TRBD2 may be the D gene (7 bases each). CDR1 is MDHEN and CDR2 is SYDVKM in the germline V gene. Deletions cut 3 bases from V and 3 bases from J, with 15 bases between. CDR3 length equals 15 residues. The DNA for the CDR3 is TGTGCCAGCAGTTTCCAGGGGGGGAGGTTCTACGAGCAGTACTTC. It codes for CASSFQGGRFYEQYF.

The CDR3 is CASSFRGSGGPTADTQYF. The CDR3 nucleotides are TGTGCCAGCAGTTTTAGAGGGTCCGGCGGCCCGACTGCAGATACGCAGTATTTT. This chain links TRBV27 with TRBJ2-3; the D gene is possibly TRBD2 (5 bases). Trimming took off 3 bases at V and 4 bases at J, with 23 bases between the two ends. The germline V gene has CDR1 MNHEY and CDR2 SMNVEV (reference sequence). This CDR3 has 18 amino acids.

The chain recombines TRBV15 with TRBJ1-2; D unresolved. V lost 0 bases, J lost 8 bases, and 13 bases lay in between. Germline assignment: CDR1 LNHNV and CDR2 YYDKDF (reference sequence). This CDR3 is built from 14 residues. CDR3 in amino acids: CATSRDRFSDGYTF. The CDR3 DNA follows: TGTGCCACCAGCAGAGATCGGTTTTCGGACGGCTACACCTTC.

The V gene is TRBV5-4, the J gene TRBJ2-3; a weak D match, TRBD1 (5 bases). The CDR3 is 13 residues long. V dropped 2 bases and J dropped 8 bases, with 12 bases sitting between them. Germline V gives CDR1 SGHNT, CDR2 YYREEE (reference sequence). The CDR3 spells CASSFPEDTTQYF. The CDR3 DNA sequence: TGTGCCAGCAGCTTCCCCGAGGACACTACGCAGTATTTT. The whole variable domain, filled in from reference TRBV5-4 and TRBJ2-3, reads ETGVTQSPTHLIKTRGQQVTLRCSSQSGHNTVSWYQQALGQGPQFIFQYYREEENGRGNFPPRFSGLQFPNYSSELNVNALELDDSALYLCASSFPEDTTQYFGPGTRLTVL.

The genes are TRBV4-1 and TRBJ1-3; D is possibly TRBD1 (5 bases). Trimming pared 3 bases from V and 2 bases from J, leaving 14 bases between. CDR1 is MGHRA, CDR2 YSYEKL, per germline. The CDR3 length is 16 residues. The DNA of the CDR3 is TGCGCCAGCAGCCACCCGATCAGGGTGCCTGGAAACACCATATATTTT. This gives the protein CASSHPIRVPGNTIYF.

This clone has a single count. This chain uses TRBV13 with TRBJ2-7; TRBD1 aligns across 7 bases. Losses at the gene ends were 5 bases for V and 2 bases for J; bases not matched to a gene: 6. This CDR3 spans 14 amino acids. Germline lookup yields CDR1 PRHDT and CDR2 FYEKMQ (reference sequence). CDR3 region: CASSEGTAPYEQYF. DNA of the CDR3: TGTGCCAGCAGCGAAGGGACAGCTCCCTACGAGCAGTACTTC.

V gene TRBV4-1 combines with J gene TRBJ2-1; possible D gene TRBD2, 5 bases. Germline CDR1 reads MGHRA; CDR2 reads YSYEKL. The CDR3 totals 14 residues. The germline V and J ends were trimmed by 1 base and 8 bases, with 12 bases remaining between them. CDR3 bases: TGCGCCAGCAGCCAAGTAGCCCTCGGGGATGAGCAGTTCTTC. As protein: CASSQVALGDEQFF.

The chain has TRBV28 and TRBJ1-2, with TRBD1 as a possible D gene (6 bases). Germline V gene lookup returns CDR1 MDHEN and CDR2 SYDVKM. V was trimmed by 5 bases and J by 2 bases, leaving 15 bases between them. The CDR3 runs 15 residues. For the CDR3, the DNA is TGTGCCAGCAGTCATATCCAACAGGGAAACTATGGCTACACCTTC. This gives the protein CASSHIQQGNYGYTF.

Only a few counts were recorded for this clone. Mismatch with germline at one junction end may stem from a read error. The chain couples TRBV28 to TRBJ2-2, with 7 bases identical to TRBD2. The CDR3 covers 14 residues. Germline values: CDR1 MDHEN, CDR2 SYDVKM. The CDR3 loop reads CASTSGRDTGKLFF. The CDR3 DNA sequence: TGTGCCAGCACTAGCGGCCGAGACACCGGGAAGCTGTTTTTT.

The rearrangement joins TRBV7-4 to TRBJ1-5; perhaps TRBD1 as D (5 bases). V was clipped by 4 bases and J by 0 bases, with 7 bases between them. The germline V gene encodes CDR1 SGHVT and CDR2 SQSDAQ. The CDR3 is 14 residues long. CDR3 loop: CASSSGRSNQPQHF. The CDR3 nucleotides are TGTGCCAGCAGCTCGGGACGTAGCAATCAGCCCCAGCATTTT.

The chain has TRBV5-4 and TRBJ2-1; TRBD2 might be the D (6 bases). Germline CDR1 SGHNT, CDR2 YYREEE (reference sequence). Trimming stripped 0 bases from V and 6 bases from J, with 10 bases between. The CDR3 runs 14 residues. CDR3 region: CASSLGPGVNEQFF. The CDR3 bases are TGTGCCAGCAGCTTGGGCCCGGGAGTCAATGAGCAGTTCTTC.

CDR3: CASNPLSGGYTF. For the CDR3, the DNA is TGTGCCAGCAACCCCCTTTCTGGTGGCTACACCTTC. This chain uses TRBV27 with TRBJ1-2, with D uncertain. CDR3 size: 12 residues. The ends were cut back, 7 bases at V and 7 bases at J, with 13 bases in the middle. Germline V gene sequence: CDR1 MNHEY, CDR2 SMNVEV (reference sequence).